A single sample gave rise to the 15 T cell receptor beta chains below, sequenced in a study of shared clonotypes between healthy human individuals. Only in-frame clones appear in the TCRdb table, and some are missing; sequencing was by immunoSEQ multiplex PCR. The sample carries over a million clones, more than 60% recorded once. The sequencing sample was made of memory CD4+ T cells sorted from blood. Regarding subset: CD45RA-negative fraction. The receptor set was obtained from a man aged 18 to 29 in good health.

This rearrangement joins TRBV7-2 to TRBJ1-1; weak D call: TRBD1 (6 bases). Germline CDR1 SGHTA, CDR2 FQGNSA. The length of the CDR3 is 14 residues. Trimming pared 2 bases from V and 1 base from J, leaving 8 bases between. CDR3 nucleotide sequence: TGTGCCAGCAGCTTAAACAGGGAGAACACTGAAGCTTTCTTT. Protein: CASSLNRENTEAFF.

J is TRBJ2-3 and V is TRBV29-1; D perhaps matches TRBD1 (6 bases). With 7 bases removed from V and 2 bases from J, the gap between germline ends came to 13 bases. The CDR3 is 13 amino acids. Germline V lookup: CDR1 SQVTM, CDR2 ANQGSEA. For the CDR3, the DNA is TGCAGCGCCCGTCGGGACAACACAGATACGCAGTATTTT. Translation gives CSARRDNTDTQYF.

This clone was found many times. The same CDR3 arises from other DNA sequences in this sample as well. The chain is built from TRBV6-5 and TRBJ1-2; 9 bases fit TRBD1. V lost 2 bases and J lost 1; bases outside the gene matches: 2. CDR1 and CDR2 from the germline V gene are MNHEY and SVGAGI. The CDR3 runs 15 residues. The CDR3 DNA reads TGTGCCAGCAGTTACAGGGGACAGGGTAACTATGGCTACACCTTC. Translating gives CASSYRGQGNYGYTF.

This chain connects TRBV6-5 to TRBJ1-2, with 8 bases identical to TRBD1. Germline assignment: CDR1 MNHEY and CDR2 SVGAGI. J was trimmed by 1 base and V by 4 bases; bases with no gene match: 5. The CDR3 is 15 residues long. CDR3 residues: CASSSPTGVNYGYTF. As DNA, the CDR3 is TGTGCCAGCAGTTCACCGACAGGGGTTAACTATGGCTACACCTTC.

The rearrangement uses TRBV28 and TRBJ2-6; D may be TRBD1 (5 bases). V shed 1 base and J shed 0 bases, with 13 bases lying between them. Germline values: CDR1 MDHEN, CDR2 SYDVKM. CDR3 length: 18 residues. In DNA, the CDR3 is TGTGCCAGCAGTTTATTCCTTCAGGGCAGCTCTGGGGCCAACGTCCTGACTTTC. Protein product: CASSLFLQGSSGANVLTF.

This clone was recorded a few times. The V gene is TRBV15, the J gene TRBJ1-6; 7 nucleotides agree with TRBD1. J gave up 11 bases and V 4 bases, and 8 bases lay outside the gene matches. The CDR3 loop spans 14 amino acids. In germline, CDR1 is LNHNV, CDR2 YYDKDF (reference sequence). The CDR3 region is CATSTTGTLTPLHF. The CDR3 DNA is TGTGCCACCAGCACGACAGGGACCTTGACACCCCTCCACTTT.

The chain combines TRBV5-1 with TRBJ2-3; 9 bases line up with TRBD1. Germline V gives CDR1 SGHRS, CDR2 YFSETQ. The V segment lost 0 bases and the J segment 4 bases; nucleotides outside the gene matches: 6. The CDR3 length is 16 residues. The CDR3 DNA reads TGCGCCAGCAGCTTGGGGACAGGGGTTCTATCAGATACGCAGTATTTT. It codes for CASSLGTGVLSDTQYF.

The chain is built from TRBV2 and TRBJ1-1; no clear D. The CDR3 covers 14 residues. Between the trimmed V and J ends, which lost 5 bases and 0 bases, there was a span of 10 bases. Germline lookup yields CDR1 SNHLY and CDR2 FYNNEI. Here the CDR3 DNA reads TGTGCCAGCAGTAGAGGTTCGGTGAACACTGAAGCTTTCTTT. Protein sequence: CASSRGSVNTEAFF. The full variable domain, with the rest looked up from reference TRBV2 and TRBJ1-1, is EPEVTQTPSHQVTQMGQEVILRCVPISNHLYFYWYRQILGQKVEFLVSFYNNEISEKSEIFDDQFSVERPDGSNFTLKIRSTKLEDSAMYFCASSRGSVNTEAFFGQGTRLTVV.

Regarding this clone: Other nucleotide sequences from this sample produce the same CDR3. The chain carries TRBV9 and TRBJ1-1, with a weak D call TRBD1 (5 bases). With 1 base removed from V and 1 base from J, the gap between germline ends came to 5 bases. CDR1 and CDR2 from the germline V gene are SGDLS and YYNGEE. The CDR3 covers 13 residues. CDR3 in amino acids: CASSVRGNTEAFF. The CDR3 DNA follows: TGTGCCAGCAGCGTAAGGGGGAACACTGAAGCTTTCTTT.

The chain couples TRBV10-1 to TRBJ1-1, with 10 bases that match TRBD1. The germline V gene has CDR1 WNHNN and CDR2 SYGVQD (reference sequence). CDR3 length: 14 residues. Trimming at V came to 4 bases and at J to 5 bases, leaving 4 bases not matched to a gene. The CDR3 DNA reads as TGCGCCAGCAGTGTCGGGACAGGGGTTACTGAAGCTTTCTTT. Protein sequence: CASSVGTGVTEAFF.

The chain has TRBV5-6 and TRBJ2-7, with D possibly matching TRBD1 (7 bases). The CDR3 totals 14 residues. Germline values: CDR1 SGHDT, CDR2 YYEEEE. V shed 3 bases and J shed 3 bases, with 13 bases lying between them. The CDR3 is CASSWDRAGYEQYF. CDR3 nucleotides: TGTGCCAGCAGCTGGGACAGAGCGGGCTACGAGCAGTACTTC.

The V gene is TRBV5-6, the J gene TRBJ2-6, with D possibly TRBD1 on 6 matching bases. The ends were cut back, 4 bases at V and 0 bases at J, with 11 bases in the middle. This CDR3 is built from 16 residues. Germline values: CDR1 SGHDT, CDR2 YYEEEE. The CDR3 loop is CASSGTGFSGANVLTF. The CDR3 region has the DNA TGTGCCAGCAGCGGAACAGGGTTCTCTGGGGCCAACGTCCTGACTTTC.

The V gene is TRBV30, the J gene TRBJ2-5, with TRBD2 identical over 8 bases. V gave up 7 bases and J gave up 1 base; unmatched junction bases: 8. Germline-derived CDR1 and CDR2 are GTSNPN and SVGIG (reference sequence). This CDR3 contains 14 residues. The CDR3 coding sequence is TGTGCCTCAACTCCCGGGACTAGCCAAGAGACCCAGTACTTC. This sequence encodes CASTPGTSQETQYF.

This clone was recorded a few times. The V gene is TRBV5-6, the J gene TRBJ2-1, with TRBD1 matching 9 bases. This CDR3 region has 15 residues. The J segment lost 7 bases and the V segment lost 1 base, leaving 6 bases of the junction unmatched. Looked up from germline, CDR1 is SGHDT and CDR2 is YYEEEE. CDR3 residues: CASSLPGQGKNEQFF. DNA for the CDR3: TGTGCCAGCAGCTTGCCCGGACAGGGGAAAAATGAGCAGTTCTTC.

The J gene is TRBJ1-1, the V gene TRBV27; D is unclear. This CDR3 contains 15 residues. Germline CDR1 MNHEY, CDR2 SMNVEV (reference sequence). The V end was cut by 0 bases, the J end by 4 bases, with 12 bases between. The CDR3 loop reads CASSLSTVLSTEAFF. CDR3 coding DNA: TGTGCCAGCAGTTTATCCACAGTGCTCAGCACTGAAGCTTTCTTT.